The next 7 T cell receptor beta chains were all read from a single sample in a study of T cell clonality in common variable immunodeficiency. The study's findings and limits: Fewer deletions and N-nucleotide insertions were reportedly seen in common variable immunodeficiency TCR beta sequences.

Their antigen targets remain unknown. Profiled with immunoSEQ multiplex PCR; TCRdb holds only in-frame clones, not every one. The sample offers fewer than 40,000 clones and no singletons, the top ten holding around 5.9%. The sample comprised peripheral blood mononuclear cells. These receptors were obtained from a human donor with common variable immunodeficiency.

This clone turned up a few times. The read comes to an end 3 residues before the CDR3 does, leaving the germline J gene to fill in the end. The gene calls are TRBV30 and TRBJ2-7, with a weak D call TRBD1 (6 bases). The CDR3 covers 15 residues. Germline loops: CDR1 GTSNPN, CDR2 SVGIG (reference sequence). With 4 bases removed from V and 2 bases from J, the gap between germline ends came to 18 bases. Incomplete CDR3 DNA: TGTGCCTGGACAACAGGGCCTGGATTCACCTACGAG. It translates to CAWTTGPGFTYE. In full, the CDR3 reads CAWTTGPGFTYEQYF. The whole variable domain, filled in from reference TRBV30 and TRBJ2-7, reads SQTIHQWPATLVQPVGSPLSLECTVEGTSNPNLYWYRQAAGRGLQLLFYSVGIGQISSEVPQNLSASRPQDRQFILSSKKLLLSDSGFYLCAWTTGPGFTYEQYFGPGTRLTVT.

Comment on this clone: The read finishes 3 residues shy of the CDR3 end, and the germline J gene is used to complete it. The chain joins TRBV6-1 to TRBJ1-4, with D unresolved. Germline lookup yields CDR1 MNHNS and CDR2 SASEGT. CDR3 size: 18 residues. The ends were cut back, 1 base at V and 6 bases at J, with 21 bases in the middle. The CDR3 region is CASSEEWSSGFSDEKLFF. The covered CDR3 bases are TGTGCCAGCAGTGAAGAGTGGAGTAGCGGGTTTTCGGATGAAAAA.

This clone was counted a few times. Coverage ceases 3 residues before the CDR3 finishes, and the germline J gene fills in the end. The chain couples TRBV7-6 to TRBJ2-7, with 7 bases that match TRBD1. CDR1 and CDR2 from the germline V gene are SGHVS and FNYEAQ. This CDR3 region has 15 residues. V was pared by 1 base and J by 5 bases, with 8 bases of the junction left unmatched. The CDR3 sequence is CASSLGATGVNEQYF. CDR3 DNA, as far as it was read: TGTGCCAGCAGCTTAGGTGCAACAGGGGTGAACGAG.

This clone turned up a few times. The sequence runs out 3 residues before the end of the CDR3; the remainder is reconstructed from the germline J gene. This rearrangement joins TRBV2 to TRBJ2-1; 16 bases line up with TRBD2. The length of the CDR3 is 16 residues. Germline V gives CDR1 SNHLY, CDR2 FYNNEI. V shed 4 bases, J shed 9 bases, and the junction held 6 bases outside the gene matches. The CDR3 loop is CASSALGLAGGREQFF. CDR3 DNA (partial): TGTGCCAGCAGTGCCCTGGGACTAGCGGGGGGGCGTGAG.

Worth noting for this clone: The read stops 3 residues short of the end of the CDR3; the missing end is completed from the germline J gene. The V call is TRBV2, the J call TRBJ2-3, with TRBD2 identical over 7 bases. Trimming removed 7 bases from V and 2 bases from J; junction bases left unmatched: 9. The CDR3 is made up of 15 amino acids. Germline values: CDR1 SNHLY, CDR2 FYNNEI. The sequenced CDR3 bases are TGTGCCAGCACCCAGTCGGGGGGACTCACAGATACG. It yields the protein CASTQSGGLTDT. The whole CDR3 reads CASTQSGGLTDTQYF.

This clone was seen a few times. Read sequence stops 3 residues before the CDR3 end, and the germline J gene provides the missing end. The chain uses TRBV7-8 and TRBJ2-7; D unclear. The CDR3 runs 12 residues. Looked up from germline, CDR1 is SGHVS and CDR2 is FQNEAQ. Trimming cost V 3 bases and J 6 bases, with 9 bases left between them. The CDR3 loop reads CASSLGSSEQYF. The sequenced part of the CDR3 DNA is TGTGCCAGCAGCTTGGGCAGTTCCGAG.

The DNA read from the CDR3 is TGTGCCAGCAATCCAGGGGTCGATGAG. Protein product: CASNPGVDE. The entire CDR3 sequence reads CASNPGVDEQFF. The chain couples TRBV6-2 or TRBV6-3 to TRBJ2-1; D is perhaps TRBD1 (6 bases). The CDR3 extends 3 residues past the end of the read, so its final part is completed from the germline J gene. Germline V lookup: CDR1 MNHEY, CDR2 SVGEGT. The length of the CDR3 is 12 residues. Deletions cut 7 bases from V and 8 bases from J, with 12 bases between.